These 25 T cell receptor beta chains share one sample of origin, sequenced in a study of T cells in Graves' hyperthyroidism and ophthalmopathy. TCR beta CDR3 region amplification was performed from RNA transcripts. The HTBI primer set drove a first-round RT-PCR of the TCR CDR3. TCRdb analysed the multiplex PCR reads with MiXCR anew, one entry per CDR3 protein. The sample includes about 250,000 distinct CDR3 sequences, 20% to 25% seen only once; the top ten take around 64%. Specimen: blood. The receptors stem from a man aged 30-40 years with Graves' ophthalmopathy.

The CDR3 protein is CAWSPAGGRRKNTDTQYF. The DNA for the CDR3 is TGTGCCTGGAGTCCCGCAGGGGGAAGGCGGAAGAATACAGATACGCAGTATTTT. The rearrangement links TRBV30 to TRBJ2-3; 7 bases map to TRBD1. Germline-derived CDR1 and CDR2 are GTSNPN and SVGIG (reference sequence). This CDR3 has 18 amino acids. V was clipped by 2 bases and J by 3 bases; unmatched bases: 17.

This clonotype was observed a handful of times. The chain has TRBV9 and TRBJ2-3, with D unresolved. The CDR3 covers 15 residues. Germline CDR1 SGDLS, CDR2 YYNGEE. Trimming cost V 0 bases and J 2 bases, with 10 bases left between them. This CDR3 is CASSVDISYTDTQYF. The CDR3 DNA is TGTGCCAGCAGCGTAGACATCTCGTACACAGATACGCAGTATTTT.

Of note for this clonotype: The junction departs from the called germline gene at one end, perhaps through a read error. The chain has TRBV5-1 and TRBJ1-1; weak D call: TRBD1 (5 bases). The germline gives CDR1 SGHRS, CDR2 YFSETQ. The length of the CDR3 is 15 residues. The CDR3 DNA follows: TGTGCCAGCAGCCCAGGGTATCCCACGAGCACTGAAGCTTTCTTT. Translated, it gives CASSPGYPTSTEAFF. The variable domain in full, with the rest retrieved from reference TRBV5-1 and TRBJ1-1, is KAGVTQTPRYLIKTRGQQVTLSCSPISGHRSVSWYQQTPGQGLQFLFEYFSETQRNKGNFPGRFSGRQFSNSRSEMNVSTLELGDSALYLCASSPGYPTSTEAFFGQGTRLTVV.

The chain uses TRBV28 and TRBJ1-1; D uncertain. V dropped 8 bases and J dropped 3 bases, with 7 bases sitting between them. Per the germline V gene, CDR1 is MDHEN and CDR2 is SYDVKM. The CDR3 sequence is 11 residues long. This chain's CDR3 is CASQADTEAFF. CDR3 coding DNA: TGTGCCAGCCAGGCGGACACTGAAGCTTTCTTT.

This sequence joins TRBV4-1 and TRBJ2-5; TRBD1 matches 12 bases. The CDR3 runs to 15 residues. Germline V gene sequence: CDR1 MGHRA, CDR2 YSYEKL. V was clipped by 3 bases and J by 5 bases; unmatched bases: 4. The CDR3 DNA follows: TGCGCCAGCAGCCAGGGGACAGGGGGCCTCGAGACCCAGTACTTC. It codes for CASSQGTGGLETQYF.

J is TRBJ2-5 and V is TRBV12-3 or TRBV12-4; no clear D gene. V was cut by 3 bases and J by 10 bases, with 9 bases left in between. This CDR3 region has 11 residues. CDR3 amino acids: CASSFYLVQYF. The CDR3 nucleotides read TGTGCCAGCAGTTTTTACCTTGTCCAGTACTTC.

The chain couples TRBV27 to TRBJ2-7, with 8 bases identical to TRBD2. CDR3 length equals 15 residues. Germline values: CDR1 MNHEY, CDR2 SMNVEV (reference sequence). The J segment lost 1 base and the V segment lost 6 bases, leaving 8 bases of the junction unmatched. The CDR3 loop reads CASRSTSGSSYEQYF. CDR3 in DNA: TGTGCCAGCAGATCCACTAGCGGTAGTTCCTACGAGCAGTACTTC.

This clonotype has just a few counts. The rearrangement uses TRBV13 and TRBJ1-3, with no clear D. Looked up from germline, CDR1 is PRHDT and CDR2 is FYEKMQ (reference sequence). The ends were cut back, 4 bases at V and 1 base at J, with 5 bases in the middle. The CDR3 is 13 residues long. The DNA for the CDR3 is TGTGCCAGCAGCTCCTCATCTGGAAACACCATATATTTT. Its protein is CASSSSSGNTIYF.

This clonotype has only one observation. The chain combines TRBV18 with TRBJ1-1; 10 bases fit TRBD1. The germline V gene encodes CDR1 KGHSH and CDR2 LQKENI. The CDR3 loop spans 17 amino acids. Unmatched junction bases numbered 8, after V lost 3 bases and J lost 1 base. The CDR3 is CASSPLGQGTENTEAFF. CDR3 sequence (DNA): TGTGCCAGCTCACCTCTGGGACAGGGGACAGAGAACACTGAAGCTTTCTTT.

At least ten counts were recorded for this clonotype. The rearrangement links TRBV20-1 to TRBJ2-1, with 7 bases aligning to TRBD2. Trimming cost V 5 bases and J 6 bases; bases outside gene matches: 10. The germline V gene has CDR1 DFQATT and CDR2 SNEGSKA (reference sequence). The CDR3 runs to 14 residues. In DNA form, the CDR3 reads TGCAGTGCTCTCAGCGGGATCCAGGGCAATGAGCAGTTCTTC. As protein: CSALSGIQGNEQFF.

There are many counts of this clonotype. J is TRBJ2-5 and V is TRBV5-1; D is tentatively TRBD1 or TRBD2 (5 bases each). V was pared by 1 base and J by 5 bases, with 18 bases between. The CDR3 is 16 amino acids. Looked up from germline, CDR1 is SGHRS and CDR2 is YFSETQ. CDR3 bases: TGCGCCAGCAGCTTGCGGGGCGGTTCGCAAGGGGAGACCCAGTACTTC. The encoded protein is CASSLRGGSQGETQYF.

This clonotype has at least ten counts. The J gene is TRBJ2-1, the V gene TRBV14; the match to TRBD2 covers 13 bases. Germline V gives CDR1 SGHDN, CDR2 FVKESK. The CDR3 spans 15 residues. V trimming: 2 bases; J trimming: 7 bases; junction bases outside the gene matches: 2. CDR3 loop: CASSQILAGGNEQFF. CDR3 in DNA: TGTGCCAGCAGCCAAATACTAGCGGGGGGGAATGAGCAGTTCTTC. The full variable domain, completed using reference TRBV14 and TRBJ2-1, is EAGVTQFPSHSVIEKGQTVTLRCDPISGHDNLYWYRRVMGKEIKFLLHFVKESKQDESGMPNNRFLAERTGGTYSTLKVQPAELEDSGVYFCASSQILAGGNEQFFGPGTRLTVL.

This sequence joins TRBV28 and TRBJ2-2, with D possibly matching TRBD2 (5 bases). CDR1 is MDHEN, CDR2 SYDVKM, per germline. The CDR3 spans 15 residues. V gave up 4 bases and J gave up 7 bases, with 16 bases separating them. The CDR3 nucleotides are TGTGCCAGCAGTTCCCCGGGAAGGTCCCACGGGGAGCTGTTTTTT. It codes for CASSSPGRSHGELFF.

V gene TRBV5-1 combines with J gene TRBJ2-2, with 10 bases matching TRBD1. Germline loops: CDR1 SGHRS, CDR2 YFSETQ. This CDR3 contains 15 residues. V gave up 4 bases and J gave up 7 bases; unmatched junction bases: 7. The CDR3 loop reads CASSPRDRGVGELFF. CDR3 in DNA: TGCGCCAGCAGCCCCAGGGACAGGGGAGTCGGGGAGCTGTTTTTT.

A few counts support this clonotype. CDR3 region: CASSMTGLGNTIYF. The CDR3 nucleotides are TGTGCCAGCAGTATGACAGGTTTAGGAAACACCATATATTTT. The chain couples TRBV28 to TRBJ1-3; tentative D call: TRBD1 (6 bases). Trimming removed 5 bases at V and 4 bases at J, with 12 bases between. Per the germline V gene, CDR1 is MDHEN and CDR2 is SYDVKM. CDR3 length equals 14 residues.

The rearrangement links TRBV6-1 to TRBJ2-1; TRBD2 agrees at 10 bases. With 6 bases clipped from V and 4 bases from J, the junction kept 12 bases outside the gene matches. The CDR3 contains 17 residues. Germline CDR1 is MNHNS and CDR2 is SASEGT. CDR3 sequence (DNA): TGTGCCAGCAGATTCGCCACTAGCGGGGCTATGTACAATGAGCAGTTCTTC. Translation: CASRFATSGAMYNEQFF.

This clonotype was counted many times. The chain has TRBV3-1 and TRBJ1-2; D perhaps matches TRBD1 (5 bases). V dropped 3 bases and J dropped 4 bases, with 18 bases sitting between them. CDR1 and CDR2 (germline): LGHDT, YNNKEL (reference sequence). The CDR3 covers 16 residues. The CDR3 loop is CASSHRTTGVSYGYTF. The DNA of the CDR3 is TGTGCCAGCAGCCACCGGACCACAGGAGTCAGCTATGGCTACACCTTC.

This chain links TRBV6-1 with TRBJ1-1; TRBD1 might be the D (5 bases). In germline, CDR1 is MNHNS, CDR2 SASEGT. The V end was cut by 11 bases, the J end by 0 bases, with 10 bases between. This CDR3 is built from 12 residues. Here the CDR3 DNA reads TGTGCCGCGGGGGAACTGAACACTGAAGCTTTCTTT. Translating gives CAAGELNTEAFF.

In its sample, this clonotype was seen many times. The CDR3 DNA sequence: TGTGCCTGGACCCCACCCGGAACAGGGGAGTTCTTC. Encoded protein: CAWTPPGTGEFF. The chain uses TRBV30 and TRBJ2-1; 7 bases are a match to TRBD1. The length of the CDR3 is 12 residues. The germline CDR1 and CDR2 sequences are GTSNPN and SVGIG (reference sequence). V was pared by 4 bases and J by 14 bases, with 11 bases of the junction left unmatched.

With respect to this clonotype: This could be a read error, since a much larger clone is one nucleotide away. Here the CDR3 reads CASSQDPDQPQHF. The CDR3 bases are TGTGCCAGCAGCCAAGATCCTGATCAGCCCCAGCATTTT. V is TRBV3-1 and J is TRBJ1-5; D remains ambiguous. Trimming shortened V by 0 bases and J by 5 bases, and 5 bases separated the two germline ends. Germline CDR1 and CDR2: LGHDT and YNNKEL (reference sequence). The CDR3 sequence is 13 residues long.

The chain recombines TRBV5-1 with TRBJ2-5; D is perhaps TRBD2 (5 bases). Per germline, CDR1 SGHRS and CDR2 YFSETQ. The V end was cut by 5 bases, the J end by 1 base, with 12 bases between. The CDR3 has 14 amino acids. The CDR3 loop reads CASSLLDFQETQYF. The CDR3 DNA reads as TGCGCCAGCAGTCTACTAGATTTCCAAGAGACCCAGTACTTC.

The CDR3: CSVEIQNTGELFF. The CDR3 region has the DNA TGCAGCGTTGAAATCCAGAACACCGGGGAGCTGTTTTTT. This sequence joins TRBV29-1 and TRBJ2-2; D is ambiguous. Trimming left V 2 bases short and J 1 base short, with 5 bases between. The CDR3 is made up of 13 amino acids. Germline-derived CDR1 and CDR2 are SQVTM and ANQGSEA.

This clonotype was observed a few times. The CDR3 region has the DNA TGTGCCACCAGCAGGACAGGGGCTGAAGCTTTCTTT. It specifies CATSRTGAEAFF. The V gene is TRBV15, the J gene TRBJ1-1; TRBD1 aligns across 8 bases. Looked up from germline, CDR1 is LNHNV and CDR2 is YYDKDF (reference sequence). The length of the CDR3 is 12 residues. V lost 3 bases and J lost 6; bases outside the gene matches: 0.

The CDR3 nucleotides read TGTGCCAGCAGCCAATTCACCAGCGGGAGTACGGGGAATGAGCAGTTCTTC. The encoded protein is CASSQFTSGSTGNEQFF. The chain uses TRBV11-1 and TRBJ2-1, with 8 bases that match TRBD2. Germline V CDR1 and CDR2: SGHAT, FQDESV (reference sequence). The CDR3 spans 17 residues. With 5 bases clipped from V and 7 bases from J, the junction kept 16 bases outside the gene matches.

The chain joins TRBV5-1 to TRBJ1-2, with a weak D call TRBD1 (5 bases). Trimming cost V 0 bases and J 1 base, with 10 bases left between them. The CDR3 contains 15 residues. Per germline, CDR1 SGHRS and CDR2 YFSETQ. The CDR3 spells CASSLDGGVNYGYTF. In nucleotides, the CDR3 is TGCGCCAGCAGCTTGGATGGGGGGGTTAACTATGGCTACACCTTC.